These 26 T cell receptor beta chains share one sample of origin, sequenced in a study of cytomegalovirus exposure and HLA in healthy donors. The PCR employed 60 Vbeta primers together with 13 Jbeta primers. Sequenced by immunoSEQ multiplex PCR; TCRdb stores in-frame clones only, minus some. The profile shows about 130,000 clones, roughly 79% of them singletons. Sequencing was done on a sample of PBMCs. These receptors came from a woman between 50 and 59 years old in good health and CMV-seronegative.

The genes are TRBV6-5 and TRBJ1-1; 7 bases fit TRBD1. V lost 0 bases, J lost 5 bases, and 6 bases stayed unmatched. Per the germline V gene, CDR1 is MNHEY and CDR2 is SVGAGI. The length of the CDR3 is 15 residues. The CDR3 protein is CASSYSGGSRTEAFF. CDR3 nucleotides: TGTGCCAGCAGTTACTCAGGGGGCTCGAGGACTGAAGCTTTCTTT.

The rearrangement joins TRBV6-5 to TRBJ2-2; 7 bases match TRBD2. CDR1 and CDR2 (germline): MNHEY, SVGAGI. CDR3 length equals 12 residues. Unmatched junction bases numbered 0, after V lost 5 bases and J lost 6 bases. CDR3 sequence reads: CASSRGAGELFF. The CDR3 nucleotides read TGTGCCAGCAGTCGGGGGGCCGGGGAGCTGTTTTTT.

This chain joins TRBV27 and TRBJ2-3, with D perhaps matching TRBD1 (5 bases). Deletions cut 4 bases from V and 4 bases from J, with 9 bases between. The CDR3 has 13 residues. CDR1 is MNHEY, CDR2 SMNVEV, per germline (reference sequence). The CDR3 here is CASSSPGPDTQYF. CDR3 bases: TGTGCCAGCAGTTCCCCAGGGCCAGATACGCAGTATTTT.

This chain uses TRBV19 with TRBJ2-5, with a tentative D call TRBD2 (5 bases). Trimming shortened V by 4 bases and J by 5 bases, and 11 bases separated the two germline ends. CDR1 LNHDA and CDR2 SQIVND come from the germline V gene (reference sequence). CDR3 length: 13 residues. CDR3 sequence (DNA): TGTGCCAGTAGTACTACCGGGATGGAGACCCAGTACTTC. Translation: CASSTTGMETQYF.

The chain employs TRBV7-2 and TRBJ2-2, with 13 bases that match TRBD2. There are 19 residues in the CDR3. Germline V gene data show CDR1 as SGHTA and CDR2 as FQGNSA. The ends lost 1 base at V and 9 bases at J; junction bases unmatched: 14. The CDR3 here is CASSLDLTSGRSLVRELFF. Written as DNA, the CDR3 is TGTGCCAGCAGCTTAGACCTGACTAGCGGGAGGTCTCTAGTACGGGAGCTGTTTTTT. The whole variable domain, remainder taken from reference TRBV7-2 and TRBJ2-2, is GAGVSQSPSNKVTEKGKDVELRCDPISGHTALYWYRQSLGQGLEFLIYFQGNSAPDKSGLPSDRFSAERTGGSVSTLTIQRTQQEDSAVYLCASSLDLTSGRSLVRELFFGEGSRLTVL.

The chain uses TRBV28 and TRBJ1-4; D gene ambiguous. V dropped 2 bases and J dropped 5 bases, with 9 bases sitting between them. Germline-derived CDR1 and CDR2 are MDHEN and SYDVKM. The CDR3 length is 14 residues. The CDR3 DNA follows: TGTGCCAGCAGTTTAGTATTAGAGAATGAAAAACTGTTTTTT. This codes for CASSLVLENEKLFF.

J is TRBJ1-2 and V is TRBV27, with D uncertain. Trimming removed 3 bases at V and 0 bases at J, with 5 bases between. The CDR3 covers 13 residues. Germline CDR1 reads MNHEY; CDR2 reads SMNVEV (reference sequence). The CDR3 loop reads CASSLRSNYGYTF. For the CDR3, the DNA is TGTGCCAGCAGTTTGAGGTCTAACTATGGCTACACCTTC.

This clone was seen a few times. The V and J genes are TRBV13 and TRBJ2-3, with D perhaps TRBD2 (5 bases). V was cut by 5 bases and J by 0 bases, with 21 bases left in between. CDR3 length: 18 amino acids. CDR1 and CDR2 from the germline V gene are PRHDT and FYEKMQ (reference sequence). As DNA, the CDR3 is TGTGCCAGCAGCCTTCGAGGGCCGGGTATGGATAGCACAGATACGCAGTATTTT. Amino acids: CASSLRGPGMDSTDTQYF.

The rearrangement joins TRBV4-1 to TRBJ2-7; TRBD2 matches 13 bases. The CDR3 length is 18 residues. Germline V gives CDR1 MGHRA, CDR2 YSYEKL. The J segment lost 0 bases and the V segment lost 5 bases, leaving 10 bases of the junction unmatched. CDR3: CASSATSGRAESSYEQYF. For the CDR3, the DNA is TGCGCCAGCAGCGCCACTAGCGGGAGGGCCGAGAGCTCCTACGAGCAGTACTTC.

The chain couples TRBV19 to TRBJ1-5, with D maybe TRBD1 (5 bases). CDR3 size: 20 residues. Per the germline V gene, CDR1 is LNHDA and CDR2 is SQIVND (reference sequence). Trimming stripped 0 bases from V and 3 bases from J, with 24 bases between. DNA for the CDR3: TGTGCCAGTAGTATAGATCAGGGCAGGGTGGGATGGGGCAACAATCAGCCCCAGCATTTT. This encodes CASSIDQGRVGWGNNQPQHF.

The rearrangement joins TRBV4-2 to TRBJ2-1, with TRBD2 identical over 8 bases. Germline V gene sequence: CDR1 LGHNA, CDR2 YNFKEQ. V trimming: 4 bases; J trimming: 7 bases; junction bases outside the gene matches: 12. The CDR3 spans 16 residues. CDR3 sequence (DNA): TGTGCCAGCAGCCGTTCTGGAGGACTAGCCCAGAATGAGCAGTTCTTC. This gives the protein CASSRSGGLAQNEQFF.

The chain combines TRBV5-1 with TRBJ2-2, with D maybe TRBD1 (5 bases). This CDR3 region has 15 residues. CDR1 is SGHRS, CDR2 YFSETQ, per germline. The V and J ends lost 2 bases and 3 bases respectively, with 11 bases between them. The CDR3 region is CASSFRVSDTGELFF. The CDR3 region has the DNA TGCGCCAGCAGCTTCAGGGTATCGGACACCGGGGAGCTGTTTTTT.

The V and J genes are TRBV15 and TRBJ2-6; tentative D call: TRBD1 (6 bases). Trimming shortened V by 4 bases and J by 4 bases, and 11 bases separated the two germline ends. Looked up from germline, CDR1 is LNHNV and CDR2 is YYDKDF (reference sequence). The CDR3 extends over 15 amino acids. Here the CDR3 DNA reads TGTGCCACCAGCACCACAGGGTACGGGGCCAACGTCCTGACTTTC. Encoded protein: CATSTTGYGANVLTF.

V gene TRBV5-6 combines with J gene TRBJ1-2; D perhaps matches TRBD1 (5 bases). The CDR3 has 15 residues. Trimming removed 4 bases at V and 3 bases at J, with 16 bases between. Germline V gene data show CDR1 as SGHDT and CDR2 as YYEEEE. CDR3 in amino acids: CASSPPGVDDYGYTF. The CDR3 nucleotides are TGTGCCAGCAGCCCCCCGGGGGTCGACGACTATGGCTACACCTTC.

The chain is built from TRBV7-2 and TRBJ2-1; D is possibly TRBD2 (5 bases). In germline, CDR1 is SGHTA, CDR2 FQGNSA. This CDR3 comprises 15 residues. V was shortened by 0 bases and J by 7 bases, with 13 bases between the two germline ends. CDR3 DNA sequence: TGTGCCAGCAGCTTAGCGCGGGCTTTAGGGAATGAGCAGTTCTTC. It yields the protein CASSLARALGNEQFF. The full variable domain, its missing parts supplied by reference TRBV7-2 and TRBJ2-1, is GAGVSQSPSNKVTEKGKDVELRCDPISGHTALYWYRQSLGQGLEFLIYFQGNSAPDKSGLPSDRFSAERTGGSVSTLTIQRTQQEDSAVYLCASSLARALGNEQFFGPGTRLTVL.

The chain employs TRBV10-1 and TRBJ2-2; 8 positions agree with TRBD2. The length of the CDR3 is 18 residues. V lost 7 bases, J lost 6 bases, and 19 bases stayed unmatched. Germline CDR1 reads WNHNN; CDR2 reads SYGVQD (reference sequence). The CDR3 sequence is CASIRGGGSGSLAGELFF. The CDR3, as DNA: TGCGCCAGCATAAGAGGGGGGGGAAGCGGGAGTCTTGCCGGGGAGCTGTTTTTT.

This chain joins TRBV18 and TRBJ1-4, with 7 bases identical to TRBD1. The ends lost 3 bases at V and 3 bases at J; junction bases unmatched: 1. There are 14 residues in the CDR3. Germline-derived CDR1 and CDR2 are KGHSH and LQKENI. CDR3 sequence (DNA): TGTGCCAGCTCACCGGGACAGCCTAATGAAAAACTGTTTTTT. Its translation is CASSPGQPNEKLFF.

The chain is built from TRBV29-1 and TRBJ2-2, with 10 bases aligning to TRBD1. The germline V gene encodes CDR1 SQVTM and CDR2 ANQGSEA. V trimming: 7 bases; J trimming: 8 bases; junction bases outside the gene matches: 7. The length of the CDR3 is 13 residues. CDR3 nucleotide sequence: TGCAGCGGGGGGACAGGGGCCCAGGGGGAGCTGTTTTTT. Translation: CSGGTGAQGELFF.

This clone has only one observation. V gene TRBV30 combines with J gene TRBJ1-1, with D possibly matching TRBD1 (6 bases). The V end was cut by 5 bases, the J end by 9 bases, with 13 bases between. The CDR3 covers 11 residues. Germline lookup yields CDR1 GTSNPN and CDR2 SVGIG (reference sequence). CDR3 residues: CAWAQGPKAFF. CDR3 DNA: TGTGCCTGGGCGCAGGGGCCCAAAGCTTTCTTT.

The chain recombines TRBV25-1 with TRBJ2-6, with D possibly TRBD1 on 6 matching bases. With 1 base removed from V and 4 bases from J, the gap between germline ends came to 11 bases. In germline, CDR1 is MGHDK, CDR2 SYGVNS. The CDR3 is 16 amino acids. The CDR3 coding sequence is TGTGCCAGCAGTGAATTAGCCGGGACAGGGGCCAACGTCCTGACTTTC. As protein: CASSELAGTGANVLTF.

V is TRBV7-6 and J is TRBJ2-5, with D unclear. The CDR3 contains 12 residues. Trimming cost V 1 base and J 5 bases, with 5 bases left between them. Germline values: CDR1 SGHVS, CDR2 FNYEAQ. For the CDR3, the DNA is TGTGCCAGCAGCTTAGTCAGGGAGACCCAGTACTTC. Translated: CASSLVRETQYF. Full variable domain (rest looked up from reference TRBV7-6 and TRBJ2-5): GAGVSQSPRYKVTKRGQDVALRCDPISGHVSLYWYRQALGQGPEFLTYFNYEAQQDKSGLPNDRFSAERPEGSISTLTIQRTEQRDSAMYRCASSLVRETQYFGPGTRLLVL.

This clone has only a few counts. The chain carries TRBV6-4 and TRBJ2-3; D unresolved. Germline V gene data show CDR1 as MRHNA and CDR2 as SNTAGT. The CDR3 sequence is 13 residues long. V was trimmed by 4 bases and J by 3 bases, leaving 8 bases between them. The CDR3 DNA sequence: TGTGCCAGCAGTGGAAGCTGGACAGATACGCAGTATTTT. Translated: CASSGSWTDTQYF.

This chain joins TRBV5-1 and TRBJ2-2; D not certain. V was trimmed by 0 bases and J by 5 bases, leaving 5 bases between them. Germline loops: CDR1 SGHRS, CDR2 YFSETQ. This CDR3 is built from 13 residues. The CDR3 region has the DNA TGCGCCAGCAGCTTGGCGACTACCGGGGAGCTGTTTTTT. Translated, it gives CASSLATTGELFF.

The J gene is TRBJ2-3, the V gene TRBV28; a weak D match, TRBD2 (6 bases). V was pared by 5 bases and J by 0 bases, with 18 bases between. This CDR3 has 17 residues. Germline loops: CDR1 MDHEN, CDR2 SYDVKM. CDR3 region: CASSPDLGGASTDTQYF. The DNA for the CDR3 is TGTGCCAGCAGTCCTGACCTCGGGGGAGCTAGCACAGATACGCAGTATTTT.

Here the CDR3 reads CASSISSYNEQFF. CDR3 DNA: TGTGCCAGCAGTATTAGTTCCTACAATGAGCAGTTCTTC. The chain combines TRBV6-5 with TRBJ2-1; no clear D gene. Trimming pared 5 bases from V and 1 base from J, leaving 6 bases between. Per germline, CDR1 MNHEY and CDR2 SVGAGI. The CDR3 is made up of 13 amino acids.

The chain couples TRBV28 to TRBJ1-2, with D possibly matching TRBD1 (6 bases). Trimming stripped 4 bases from V and 1 base from J, with 16 bases between. From germline, CDR1 is MDHEN and CDR2 SYDVKM. The CDR3 has 16 amino acids. The CDR3 region has the DNA TGTGCCAGCAGTTCCGCTCTGTCAGGGGATAACTATGGCTACACCTTC. It specifies CASSSALSGDNYGYTF.